This T cell receptor beta chain comes out of a study of regulatory T cells in long-lasting Graves disease. General study points: Preferential use of TRBV28, TRBJ1-2 and TRBJ2-5 was seen in persistent disease.

The time point is: newly diagnosed GD, antithyroid drugs for less than 3 months. RNA from PBMCs was the source of the TCR library. Trimming left V 3 bases short and J 7 bases short, with 22 bases between. The CDR3 extends over 17 amino acids. The germline gives CDR1 KGHDR, CDR2 SFDVKD. This clonotype turned up a few times. Its specificity is not known. Both iRepertoire HTBI primers and Arm-PCR of CDR3 regions were used to build the TCR beta libraries. TCRdb processed the multiplex PCR reads anew with MiXCR; each CDR3 protein has one entry. The sample holds about 450,000 distinct CDR3 sequences, 14% seen once. These same records also appear under a second study, on T cells in Graves' hyperthyroidism and ophthalmopathy. This second study says: Investigators excluded patients with uncontrolled infection, other autoimmune disease, pregnancy or lactation. Clinicians diagnosed patients from clinical symptoms, serum thyroxine and TRAb, thyroid ultrasound and orbital computed tomography. HTBI primers were used for first-round RT-PCR of the TCR CDR3.

Sequenced material: peripheral blood mononuclear cells (PBMCs), taken at new diagnosis, from a patient treated with antithyroid drugs. The source of this sequence is a woman aged 50 to 60 with Graves disease. The V gene is TRBV24-1, the J gene TRBJ2-3; maybe TRBD1 (5 bases). The CDR3 protein is CATSDPSTGLIGYTQYF. For the CDR3, the DNA is TGTGCCACCAGTGATCCTTCAACAGGATTAATCGGGTATACGCAGTATTTT.